These T cell receptor beta chains were read from a single sample in a study of blood T cell repertoires in COVID-19. Profiling relied on immunoSEQ multiplex PCR, and the TCRdb table lists in-frame clones only, not all of them. The table records roughly 250,000 clones, 75% to 95% of them present only once. Specimen: PBMCs or T cells enriched from blood (not recorded which). The receptor source for this set is a woman younger than 35 who had recovered from COVID-19. CDR3s include the opening cysteine and the closing phenylalanine or tryptophan. The D gene is left open where the match is weak. Size tells how often a clone was seen (once, few, many) or the class of an expanded clone, and some rows leave it out.

size	length	D	J	V	CDR3	DNA
few	16	TRBD1	TRBJ1-2	TRBV6-6	CASSRNQGAWGYGYTF	TGTGCCAGCAGTCGAAATCAGGGGGCTTGGGGCTATGGCTACACCTTC
-	14	TRBD1	TRBJ1-2	TRBV5-6	CASLGGTGTGGYTF	TGTGCCAGCTTAGGCGGGACAGGGACGGGAGGCTACACCTTC
few	13	-	TRBJ2-7	TRBV11-3	CASSVGGSSEQYF	TGTGCCAGCAGTGTGGGAGGATCGAGTGAGCAGTACTTC
-	14	TRBD1	TRBJ2-5	TRBV3-1/TRBV3-2	CASSPGGLGETQYF	TGTGCCAGCAGCCCAGGGGGTTTAGGAGAGACCCAGTACTTC
-	13	-	TRBJ1-2	TRBV11-2	CASSRPGGYGYTF	TGTGCCAGCAGCCGACCAGGAGGCTATGGCTACACCTTC
-	15	-	TRBJ1-5	TRBV7-6	CASSLSLGRNQPQHF	TGTGCCAGCAGCTTAAGCTTGGGGAGGAATCAGCCCCAGCATTTT
-	13	-	TRBJ2-1	TRBV5-4	CASPTLWGGVQFF	TGTGCCAGCCCTACCCTGTGGGGGGGCGTCCAGTTCTTC
-	13	-	TRBJ1-3	TRBV6-1	CASSEVRGDTIYF	TGTGCCAGCAGTGAAGTTCGAGGAGACACCATATATTTT
-	15	-	TRBJ1-4	TRBV5-1	CASSLGSATNEKLFF	TGCGCCAGCAGCTTGGGTTCTGCAACTAATGAAAAACTGTTTTTT
-	13	-	TRBJ1-2	TRBV3-1/TRBV3-2	CASSPTANYGYTF	TGTGCCAGCAGCCCCACAGCAAACTATGGCTACACCTTC
-	14	-	TRBJ1-1	TRBV12-5	CASGLGGRNTEAFF	TGTGCTAGTGGTTTGGGAGGGCGAAACACTGAAGCTTTCTTT
-	14	-	TRBJ1-3	TRBV19	CASSMPGQGNTIYF	TGTGCCAGTAGTATGCCAGGACAAGGAAACACCATATATTTT
-	14	TRBD2	TRBJ2-1	TRBV6-5	CASSYGEAGDEQFF	TGTGCCAGCAGTTACGGGGAGGCGGGAGATGAGCAGTTCTTC
-	17	-	TRBJ1-1	TRBV3-1/TRBV3-2	CASSHNGRGGANTEAFF	TGTGCCAGCAGCCACAACGGAAGAGGCGGCGCGAACACTGAAGCTTTCTTT
-	12	-	TRBJ1-5	TRBV2	CASSERSQPQHF	TGTGCCAGCAGTGAGAGGAGTCAGCCCCAGCATTTT
few	15	-	TRBJ1-2	TRBV19	CASSIVGEPNYGYTF	TGTGCCAGTAGTATTGTCGGAGAACCTAACTATGGCTACACCTTC
-	16	TRBD1	TRBJ1-1	TRBV28	CASMGQGAFSDTEAFF	TGTGCCAGTATGGGACAGGGGGCTTTTTCGGACACTGAAGCTTTCTTT
once	12	-	TRBJ2-1	TRBV7-9	CASSLWGLEQFF	TGTGCCAGCAGCTTATGGGGCCTTGAGCAGTTCTTC
-	13	TRBD1	TRBJ1-2	TRBV18	CASSPSRGDGYTF	TGTGCCAGCTCACCTTCCAGGGGGGATGGCTACACCTTC
-	17	TRBD1	TRBJ1-5	TRBV7-2	CASSLGWDRGPRQPQHF	TGTGCCAGCAGCTTAGGATGGGACAGGGGGCCAAGGCAGCCCCAGCATTTT
once	14	TRBD1	TRBJ1-5	TRBV7-9	CASSLGQGNQPQHF	TGTGCCAGCAGCTTGGGACAGGGCAATCAGCCCCAGCATTTT
-	16	-	TRBJ1-2	TRBV27	CATKPGTGFTNYGYTF	TGTGCCACTAAGCCCGGGACTGGGTTTACTAACTATGGCTACACCTTC
-	17	TRBD2	TRBJ2-4	TRBV5-1	CASSSPGGLVGKNIQYF	TGCGCCAGCAGCTCGCCGGGGGGGCTGGTTGGCAAAAACATTCAGTACTTC
-	13	-	TRBJ2-1	TRBV29-1	CSVKSSSYNEQFF	TGCAGCGTAAAATCCAGCTCCTACAATGAGCAGTTCTTC
-	14	TRBD1	TRBJ1-2	TRBV6-5	CASTLDRGLYGYTF	TGTGCCAGCACCTTAGACAGGGGGTTATATGGCTACACCTTC
-	15	-	TRBJ1-2	TRBV4-2	CASSQGVLGTGGYTF	TGTGCCAGCAGCCAAGGAGTTTTGGGAACAGGGGGCTACACCTTC
-	14	-	TRBJ1-1	TRBV14	CASTPSGFDTEAFF	TGTGCCAGCACCCCCTCGGGTTTTGACACTGAAGCTTTCTTT
-	17	-	TRBJ2-1	TRBV7-7	CASSLTPVVSSYNEQFF	TGTGCTAGCAGTTTAACGCCTGTAGTTAGCTCCTACAATGAGCAGTTCTTC
once	14	TRBD1	TRBJ1-2	TRBV6-1	CASSEADRVRGYTF	TGTGCCAGCAGTGAAGCGGACAGGGTACGTGGCTACACCTTC
-	14	-	TRBJ2-1	TRBV5-4	CASSRRGDAGEQFF	TGTGCCAGCAGCCGGCGCGGGGACGCAGGTGAGCAGTTCTTC
-	16	-	TRBJ1-4	TRBV12-5	CASGLVGGLTNEKLFF	TGTGCTAGTGGTTTGGTCGGGGGGCTTACTAATGAAAAACTGTTTTTT
-	14	-	TRBJ1-3	TRBV19	CASSLYGTGNTIYF	TGTGCCAGTAGTCTTTACGGGACAGGAAACACCATATATTTT
-	14	-	TRBJ2-5	TRBV6-5	CASSYSGGQETQYF	TGTGCCAGCAGTTACTCGGGGGGACAAGAGACCCAGTACTTC
-	14	-	TRBJ1-2	TRBV28	CASSPRAGRGGYTF	TGTGCCAGCAGTCCTAGGGCGGGGAGGGGTGGCTACACCTTC
-	14	-	TRBJ1-1	TRBV25-1	CASSEYGDATEAFF	TGTGCCAGCAGTGAATACGGGGATGCCACTGAAGCTTTCTTT
-	15	TRBD2	TRBJ2-5	TRBV10-3	CAISVAGGFQETQYF	TGTGCCATCAGTGTCGCGGGGGGGTTCCAAGAGACCCAGTACTTC
few	13	TRBD1	TRBJ2-1	TRBV12-3/TRBV12-4	CASRDRGNNEQFF	TGTGCCAGCCGGGACAGGGGAAACAATGAGCAGTTCTTC
once	13	-	TRBJ1-6	TRBV2	CASSPEQSSTLHF	TGTGCCAGCAGCCCCGAACAGAGTTCGACCCTCCACTTT
few	15	TRBD1	TRBJ1-2	TRBV9	CASSVREGGYYGYTF	TGTGCCAGCAGCGTAAGGGAAGGGGGCTACTATGGCTACACCTTC
once	14	-	TRBJ1-2	TRBV6-5	CASLRGRGSKGYTF	TGTGCCAGCCTACGTGGAAGGGGTTCGAAGGGCTACACCTTC
-	15	TRBD2	TRBJ2-7	TRBV5-1	CASSLVGLDYYEQYF	TGCGCCAGCAGCTTGGTAGGACTAGATTACTACGAGCAGTACTTC
-	13	-	TRBJ1-1	TRBV7-2	CASSLDKAGRAFF	TGTGCCAGCAGCTTAGATAAGGCAGGGAGGGCTTTCTTT
-	13	TRBD1	TRBJ1-4	TRBV15	CATSPTGGRELFF	TGTGCCACCAGCCCTACAGGGGGGCGCGAACTGTTTTTT
-	14	TRBD1	TRBJ1-3	TRBV5-1	CASSRDSSGNTIYF	TGCGCCAGCAGCAGGGACAGCTCTGGAAACACCATATATTTT
few	17	-	TRBJ1-2	TRBV5-1	CASSLSGAGLVRYGYTF	TGCGCCAGCAGCTTGTCCGGAGCGGGCCTAGTTCGCTATGGCTACACCTTC
few	10	-	TRBJ1-2	TRBV20-1	CSVRSFGYTF	TGCAGTGTGAGGTCATTTGGCTACACCTTC
-	15	TRBD1	TRBJ1-2	TRBV18	CASSPLVGQNYGYTF	TGTGCCAGCTCGCCCCTCGTGGGACAGAACTATGGCTACACCTTC
once	17	TRBD1	TRBJ1-1	TRBV28	CASRFPSRGHFPTEAFF	TGTGCCAGCAGGTTTCCCTCCAGGGGGCACTTCCCTACTGAAGCTTTCTTT